The clone carrying this TCR beta chain was recorded a few times. What it binds is not known. The investigators reverse transcribed all of the isolated RNA, so they sequenced expressed TCRB transcripts. Profiled with immunoSEQ multiplex PCR; TCRdb holds only in-frame clones, not every one. This sample has around 250,000 clones; over 12% occur once, and the top ten carry around 0.03%. Germline V CDR1 and CDR2: SEHNR, FQNEAQ (reference sequence). Trimming took off 1 base at V and 9 bases at J, with 13 bases between the two ends. CDR3 length: 15 residues. The data originate from a study of beta chain features in type 1 diabetes. Overall study findings and caveats: Sequencing from cDNA could over-represent high-TCR-expressing cells. People with Type 1 diabetes carried modestly yet significantly shorter TCRB CDR3s in all four CD4+ subsets.

The gene calls are TRBV7-9 and TRBJ1-6; D is unresolved. The material sequenced was naive CD4+ T cells from blood. The TCR sequence derives from a woman between 40 and 50 years old in good health. The CDR3 spells CASSLVGGSGSPLHF. DNA for the CDR3: TGTGCCAGCAGCTTAGTAGGAGGTTCTGGTTCACCCCTCCACTTT.